The table lists the clone carrying this T cell receptor beta chain with a few counts. Its antigen remains unknown. V shed 1 base and J shed 7 bases, with 11 bases lying between them. Germline V gene sequence: CDR1 SGHVS, CDR2 FQNEAQ. The CDR3 length is 14 residues. The sample comes from a study of tumor-infiltrating lymphocytes in primary liver carcinoma. Study-wide background: Productive TCRbeta reads per sample were roughly 3.5 to 7.13 million, not differing by tissue. Study results and limitations: Blood trailed tumors significantly in top-250-clone fraction (p = 0.039).

Unsorted bulk tissue (roughly 19-30 mg) underwent RNA and DNA co-extraction. No patient had received treatment, and all had chronic HBV infection. The input was about 500 ng total RNA; TCR beta cDNA was made from it with a constant-region primer. Each TCR beta library was derived from three nested multiplex PCR rounds that employed slightly modified ARM-PCR. In the first two PCR rounds, TRBV1-TRBV30 forward primers were paired with a C-beta reverse primer, and each round lasted around 10 cycles. TCRdb re-derived calls from the multiplex PCR reads in MiXCR, one entry per CDR3 protein. The sample has 75,000 to 80,000 distinct CDR3 sequences, about three quarters seen once.

The source material was tumor-adjacent normal liver tissue. The chain combines TRBV7-8 with TRBJ1-5; perhaps TRBD1 as D (5 bases). The TCR was taken from a man aged 40-50 years with primary liver carcinoma and hepatitis B virus infection. CDR3 loop: CASSLVVGAQPQHF. The CDR3 DNA sequence: TGTGCCAGCAGCTTAGTTGTAGGGGCCCAGCCCCAGCATTTT.